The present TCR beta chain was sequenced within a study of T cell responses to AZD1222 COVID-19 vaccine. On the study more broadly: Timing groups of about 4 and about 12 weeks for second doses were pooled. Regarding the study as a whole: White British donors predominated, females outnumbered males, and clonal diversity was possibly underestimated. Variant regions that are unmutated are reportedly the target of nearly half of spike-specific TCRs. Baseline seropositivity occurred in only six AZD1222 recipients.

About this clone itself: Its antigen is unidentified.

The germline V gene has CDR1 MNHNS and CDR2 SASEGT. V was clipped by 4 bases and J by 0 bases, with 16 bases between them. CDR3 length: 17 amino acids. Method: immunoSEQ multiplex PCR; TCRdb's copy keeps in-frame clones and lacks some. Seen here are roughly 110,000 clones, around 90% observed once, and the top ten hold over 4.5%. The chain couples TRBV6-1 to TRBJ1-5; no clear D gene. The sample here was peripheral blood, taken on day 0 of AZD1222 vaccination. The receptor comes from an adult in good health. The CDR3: CASSAERTDFSNQPQHF. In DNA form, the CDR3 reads TGTGCCAGCAGTGCAGAACGAACGGATTTTAGCAATCAGCCCCAGCATTTT.